This T cell receptor beta chain was retrieved from a study of post-analysis software for immune sequencing data. A note on this clonotype: Its antigen is not identified.

Findings and limits, study-wide: Strong co-clustering by F measure linked samples that shared a preparation batch. Multiple sclerosis patients had significantly lower normalized Chao1 diversity than controls.

Unique molecular identifiers featured in each of the TCR beta cDNA libraries. T cells numbering about 0.85 to 11 million yielded cDNA molecules that totaled approximately 500,000. TCRdb re-called the PCR reads through MiXCR, storing one row per CDR3 protein. The top ten clones hold 6% to 9% of a sample with more than 350,000 distinct CDR3 sequences, more than 30% of them seen once. This TCR derives from a girl between 2 and 10 years old with multiple sclerosis. The sample consisted of blood.

CDR3 residues: CASSPGQGPVLTF. CDR3 sequence (DNA): TGTGCCAGCAGTCCAGGACAGGGCCCCGTCCTGACTTTC. The gene calls are TRBV12-3 or TRBV12-4 and TRBJ2-6, with 8 bases matching TRBD1. V was clipped by 5 bases and J by 12 bases; unmatched bases: 6. There are 13 residues in the CDR3.